The clone carrying this T cell receptor beta chain was recorded a few times. Sequencing was performed with immunoSEQ multiplex PCR; in TCRdb, only in-frame clones are kept and a portion is missing. The table has about 220,000 clones, about 91% seen once. These data originate in a study of blood T cell repertoires in COVID-19. Study information: COVID-19 samples, acute and convalescent, were from the United States, Italy and Spain. Nucleic acid was either cDNA or gDNA, and it came from T cells, B-cell-depleted T cells, or PBMCs.

This CDR3 has 14 amino acids. The V and J ends lost 6 bases and 5 bases, in that order; junction bases with no gene match: 2. Germline CDR1 reads SEHNR; CDR2 reads FQNEAQ (reference sequence). Adults between about 18 and 89 years of age took part from fewer than 30 US areas. Participants reported their clinical history, and cohort assignment relied on those reports. The sequence came from a woman between 50 and 59 years old with acute COVID-19. The sample taken for sequencing was PBMCs or T cells enriched from blood (not recorded which). The V gene is TRBV7-9, the J gene TRBJ2-1; 12 nucleotides agree with TRBD2. DNA of the CDR3: TGTGCCAGCAGGCTAGCGGGAGGGGACAATGAGCAGTTCTTC. This sequence encodes CASRLAGGDNEQFF.